Listed below are T cell receptor beta chains from one sample, sequenced in a study of cytomegalovirus exposure and HLA in healthy donors. TCRdb's copy holds only in-frame clones and misses some; the assay was immunoSEQ multiplex PCR. The sample has some 150,000 clones; about 60% are singletons. Sequencing was carried out using PBMCs. The receptor source for this set is a woman aged 60-75 years in good health and CMV-seropositive. Each CDR3 is given with its conserved first and last residue. Each record gives: D gene, clone size, J gene, V gene, CDR3 length, CDR3 DNA, CDR3 protein. The D gene is left open where the match is weak. A row's size may be missing; if present it is once, few, many or a size class.

d_call: -
clone_size: -
j_call: TRBJ1-2
v_call: TRBV5-1
cdr3_length: 13
cdr3_nt: TGCGCCAGCAGCTTTACAGCTAACTATGGCTACACCTTC
cdr3_aa: CASSFTANYGYTF

d_call: -
clone_size: -
j_call: TRBJ2-3
v_call: TRBV4-3
cdr3_length: 16
cdr3_nt: TGCGCCAGCAGCCAAGATGTCTTGGGGGGAGCAGATACGCAGTATTTT
cdr3_aa: CASSQDVLGGADTQYF

d_call: -
clone_size: few
j_call: TRBJ2-7
v_call: TRBV28
cdr3_length: 15
cdr3_nt: TGTGCCGTCGATGGCTGGCCCCGGAGCTCCTACGAGCAGTACTTC
cdr3_aa: CAVDGWPRSSYEQYF

d_call: -
clone_size: once
j_call: TRBJ1-1
v_call: TRBV5-1
cdr3_length: 15
cdr3_nt: TGCGCCAGCAGCTTAAGTGTGTCGGGGGACACTGAAGCTTTCTTT
cdr3_aa: CASSLSVSGDTEAFF

d_call: -
clone_size: few
j_call: TRBJ2-2
v_call: TRBV30
cdr3_length: 12
cdr3_nt: TGTGCCTGGAAGGCAGGGACCGGGGAGCTGTTTTTT
cdr3_aa: CAWKAGTGELFF

d_call: -
clone_size: -
j_call: TRBJ2-7
v_call: TRBV29-1
cdr3_length: 16
cdr3_nt: TGCAGCGCATCCGGGACAGCGGGAGTAGAGTCCTACGAGCAGTACTTC
cdr3_aa: CSASGTAGVESYEQYF

d_call: -
clone_size: -
j_call: TRBJ2-3
v_call: TRBV6-6
cdr3_length: 16
cdr3_nt: TGTGCCAGCAGTTACAGTGAAGCAGGGGAAACAGATACGCAGTATTTT
cdr3_aa: CASSYSEAGETDTQYF

d_call: TRBD1
clone_size: -
j_call: TRBJ1-2
v_call: TRBV28
cdr3_length: 16
cdr3_nt: TGTGCCAGCAGTTCGGACAGGGGGGCCGTTAACTATGGCTACACCTTC
cdr3_aa: CASSSDRGAVNYGYTF

d_call: TRBD1
clone_size: few
j_call: TRBJ1-1
v_call: TRBV25-1
cdr3_length: 12
cdr3_nt: TGTGCCAGCAGAGGGACAGGGTCCGACAGCCTCTTT
cdr3_aa: CASRGTGSDSLF

d_call: TRBD1
clone_size: -
j_call: TRBJ2-3
v_call: TRBV19
cdr3_length: 14
cdr3_nt: TGTGCCAGTAGTTTCGGACAGGCGACAGATACGCAGTATTTT
cdr3_aa: CASSFGQATDTQYF

d_call: -
clone_size: few
j_call: TRBJ2-3
v_call: TRBV19
cdr3_length: 12
cdr3_nt: TGTGCCAATCCCGGTTGTACAGATACGCAGTATTTT
cdr3_aa: CANPGCTDTQYF

d_call: -
clone_size: -
j_call: TRBJ2-3
v_call: TRBV2
cdr3_length: 14
cdr3_nt: TGTGCCAGCAGTGAACGGGAGCCCCCAGATACGCAGTATTTT
cdr3_aa: CASSEREPPDTQYF

d_call: TRBD1
clone_size: few
j_call: TRBJ2-5
v_call: TRBV5-4
cdr3_length: 14
cdr3_nt: TGTGCCAGCAGCCTAAGACAGGGGAGGGAGACCCAGTACTTC
cdr3_aa: CASSLRQGRETQYF

d_call: TRBD1
clone_size: -
j_call: TRBJ1-1
v_call: TRBV19
cdr3_length: 13
cdr3_nt: TGTGCCAGTCGCACAGGGGGCCCCGGATTGGCTTTCTTT
cdr3_aa: CASRTGGPGLAFF

d_call: -
clone_size: few
j_call: TRBJ2-1
v_call: TRBV7-3
cdr3_length: 15
cdr3_nt: TGTGCCAGCAGCCCCGCCTCCAGAACCTACAATGAGCAGTTCTTC
cdr3_aa: CASSPASRTYNEQFF

d_call: -
clone_size: few
j_call: TRBJ1-4
v_call: TRBV7-9
cdr3_length: 16
cdr3_nt: TGTGCCAGCAGCCCGCGTATGGGGGGAACTAATGAAAAACTGTTTTTT
cdr3_aa: CASSPRMGGTNEKLFF

d_call: -
clone_size: -
j_call: TRBJ2-7
v_call: TRBV6-1
cdr3_length: 14
cdr3_nt: TGTGCCAGCAGTACCCTAGCGAATGGCTACGAGCAGTACTTC
cdr3_aa: CASSTLANGYEQYF

d_call: -
clone_size: -
j_call: TRBJ2-3
v_call: TRBV19
cdr3_length: 15
cdr3_nt: TGTGCCAGTAGTATAGTGAGCGGAAGCACAGATACGCAGTATTTT
cdr3_aa: CASSIVSGSTDTQYF

d_call: -
clone_size: -
j_call: TRBJ1-4
v_call: TRBV2
cdr3_length: 15
cdr3_nt: TGTGCCAGCAGTGGGTCGAGGGGGTCTAATGAAAAACTGTTTTTT
cdr3_aa: CASSGSRGSNEKLFF

d_call: -
clone_size: once
j_call: TRBJ1-1
v_call: TRBV7-8
cdr3_length: 13
cdr3_nt: TGTGCCAGCAGCTTCACGGGGAACACTGAAGCTTTCTTT
cdr3_aa: CASSFTGNTEAFF

d_call: -
clone_size: -
j_call: TRBJ1-1
v_call: TRBV27
cdr3_length: 13
cdr3_nt: TGTGCCAGCAGTTTAGCCAGGGGCACTGAAGCTTTCTTT
cdr3_aa: CASSLARGTEAFF

d_call: TRBD2
clone_size: -
j_call: TRBJ2-3
v_call: TRBV5-1
cdr3_length: 15
cdr3_nt: TGCGCCAGCAGCTTAGCGGGAGGCGGAGGAGATACGCAGTATTTT
cdr3_aa: CASSLAGGGGDTQYF

d_call: -
clone_size: -
j_call: TRBJ1-2
v_call: TRBV16
cdr3_length: 13
cdr3_nt: TGTGCCAGCAGCCAGGGGCAGGGGAACGGCTACACCTTC
cdr3_aa: CASSQGQGNGYTF

d_call: -
clone_size: -
j_call: TRBJ2-7
v_call: TRBV27
cdr3_length: 15
cdr3_nt: TGTGCCAGCAGCCTGGACCGAAGGGGCACCTACGAGCAGTACTTC
cdr3_aa: CASSLDRRGTYEQYF

d_call: -
clone_size: -
j_call: TRBJ1-4
v_call: TRBV10-1
cdr3_length: 15
cdr3_nt: TGCGCCAGCAGCGGGGTGCCCGCAACTAATGAAAAACTGTTTTTT
cdr3_aa: CASSGVPATNEKLFF

d_call: TRBD2
clone_size: -
j_call: TRBJ2-2
v_call: TRBV2
cdr3_length: 15
cdr3_nt: TGTGCCAGCCGGGGACTAGCGGGAGCTAGCGGGGAGCTGTTTTTT
cdr3_aa: CASRGLAGASGELFF

d_call: TRBD1
clone_size: -
j_call: TRBJ1-4
v_call: TRBV18
cdr3_length: 13
cdr3_nt: TGTGCCAGCTCCAGGGGGCCGAATGAAAAACTGTTTTTT
cdr3_aa: CASSRGPNEKLFF

d_call: -
clone_size: few
j_call: TRBJ2-5
v_call: TRBV7-2
cdr3_length: 14
cdr3_nt: TGTGCCAGCAGCCAAGGGGTCAGCCCAGAGACCCAGTACTTC
cdr3_aa: CASSQGVSPETQYF

d_call: -
clone_size: -
j_call: TRBJ2-4
v_call: TRBV7-9
cdr3_length: 16
cdr3_nt: TGTGCCAGCAGCTTATCAGGGGACGGAGCCAAAAACATTCAGTACTTC
cdr3_aa: CASSLSGDGAKNIQYF

d_call: TRBD1
clone_size: -
j_call: TRBJ1-1
v_call: TRBV9
cdr3_length: 16
cdr3_nt: TGTGCCAGCAGCCACGCCCCGACAGGGCGGAACACTGAAGCTTTCTTT
cdr3_aa: CASSHAPTGRNTEAFF

d_call: -
clone_size: once
j_call: TRBJ1-1
v_call: TRBV5-8
cdr3_length: 15
cdr3_nt: TGTGCCAGCAGCTTCCATGGAGCCGTGAACACTGAAGCTTTCTTT
cdr3_aa: CASSFHGAVNTEAFF

d_call: -
clone_size: -
j_call: TRBJ2-7
v_call: TRBV28
cdr3_length: 14
cdr3_nt: TGTGCCAGCAGTTCATACAGGGATTACTACGAGCAGTACTTC
cdr3_aa: CASSSYRDYYEQYF

d_call: -
clone_size: -
j_call: TRBJ1-1
v_call: TRBV7-2
cdr3_length: 15
cdr3_nt: TGTGCCAGCAGCTTAGTGGAGGTAGTGAACACTGAAGCTTTCTTT
cdr3_aa: CASSLVEVVNTEAFF

d_call: TRBD1
clone_size: -
j_call: TRBJ2-5
v_call: TRBV5-4
cdr3_length: 14
cdr3_nt: TGTGCCAGCAGCCCAACAGGGGGCTTAGAGACCCAGTACTTC
cdr3_aa: CASSPTGGLETQYF

d_call: -
clone_size: once
j_call: TRBJ2-5
v_call: TRBV5-4
cdr3_length: 13
cdr3_nt: TGTGCCAGCAGCTCCCCTATAGCTGAGACCCAGTACTTC
cdr3_aa: CASSSPIAETQYF

d_call: TRBD1
clone_size: -
j_call: TRBJ1-5
v_call: TRBV29-1
cdr3_length: 14
cdr3_nt: TGCAGCGTTGCCGACAGGGGAAGCAATCAGCCCCAGCATTTT
cdr3_aa: CSVADRGSNQPQHF

d_call: -
clone_size: -
j_call: TRBJ2-3
v_call: TRBV11-3
cdr3_length: 15
cdr3_nt: TGTGCCAGCAGCCTGGCCGGGACAACCACAGATACGCAGTATTTT
cdr3_aa: CASSLAGTTTDTQYF

d_call: -
clone_size: -
j_call: TRBJ2-7
v_call: TRBV25-1
cdr3_length: 13
cdr3_nt: TGTGCCAGCAGTGCACAGGTTAGTTACGAGCAGTACTTC
cdr3_aa: CASSAQVSYEQYF

d_call: TRBD2
clone_size: -
j_call: TRBJ2-1
v_call: TRBV9
cdr3_length: 14
cdr3_nt: TGTGCCAGCAGCGTAGGTGCGGGAGGCTTGGAGCAGTTCTTC
cdr3_aa: CASSVGAGGLEQFF

d_call: -
clone_size: -
j_call: TRBJ1-2
v_call: TRBV1
cdr3_length: 16
cdr3_nt: TGCACCAGCAGCCAAGCCCTTCAGGGGATGGGCTATGGCTACACCTTC
cdr3_aa: CTSSQALQGMGYGYTF

d_call: TRBD1
clone_size: few
j_call: TRBJ1-5
v_call: TRBV7-9
cdr3_length: 18
cdr3_nt: TGTGCCAGCAGCTTAGTGGGAGGGACAGGAGATAGCAATCAGCCCCAGCATTTT
cdr3_aa: CASSLVGGTGDSNQPQHF

d_call: TRBD2
clone_size: -
j_call: TRBJ2-2
v_call: TRBV7-7
cdr3_length: 16
cdr3_nt: TGTGCTAGCAGCATTGATAGCGGGAGGGCTATCGGGGAGCTGTTTTTT
cdr3_aa: CASSIDSGRAIGELFF